This is a list of T cell receptor beta chains from one sample in a study of blood T cell repertoires in COVID-19. Sequencing was performed with immunoSEQ multiplex PCR; in TCRdb, only in-frame clones are kept and a portion is missing. The data contain approximately 240,000 clones, around 85% of them singletons. The sequenced material came from peripheral blood. These receptors all come from a woman in her forties with active or convalescent COVID-19. The CDR3 runs from the conserved cysteine through the conserved F or W. The D gene is left open where the match is weak. Expanded clones are given a class, and other clones once, few, many or no size at all.

clone size	V gene	D gene	J gene	CDR3 protein	CDR3 DNA
.	TRBV19	TRBD1	TRBJ1-1	CASSPRTGMNTEAFF	TGTGCCAGTAGTCCCCGGACAGGAATGAACACTGAAGCTTTCTTT
.	TRBV7-2	.	TRBJ1-1	CASSLGATIDTEAFF	TGTGCCAGCAGCTTAGGGGCCACCATTGACACTGAAGCTTTCTTT
.	TRBV5-1	.	TRBJ2-2	CASKVQGGTGELFF	TGCGCCAGCAAAGTGCAGGGTGGGACCGGGGAGCTGTTTTTT
.	TRBV30	.	TRBJ1-5	CAWRVKGGEQPQHF	TGTGCCTGGAGGGTTAAAGGGGGAGAACAGCCCCAGCATTTT
.	TRBV27	.	TRBJ1-4	CASSFRGTNEKLFF	TGTGCCAGCAGTTTTCGGGGGACTAATGAAAAACTGTTTTTT
.	TRBV23-1	.	TRBJ1-1	CASSQSQREGTEAFF	TGCGCCAGCAGTCAATCCCAAAGGGAGGGGACTGAAGCTTTCTTT
.	TRBV10-2	.	TRBJ2-3	CASSLRTGTDTQYF	TGCGCCAGCAGCCTAAGGACTGGCACAGATACGCAGTATTTT
.	TRBV5-1	TRBD1	TRBJ2-5	CASSGTGGGLETQYF	TGCGCCAGCAGCGGGACAGGGGGCGGATTGGAGACCCAGTACTTC
.	TRBV6-5	TRBD1	TRBJ2-2	CASSYGTGNTGELFF	TGTGCCAGCAGTTACGGGACAGGGAACACCGGGGAGCTGTTTTTT
.	TRBV4-1	.	TRBJ1-3	CASSQELFSGNTIYF	TGCGCCAGCAGCCAAGAACTTTTCTCTGGAAACACCATATATTTT
.	TRBV5-1	TRBD1	TRBJ1-2	CASSPRTGLSYGYTF	TGCGCCAGCAGCCCCAGGACAGGGCTTAGCTATGGCTACACCTTC
.	TRBV3-1/TRBV3-2	TRBD1	TRBJ1-4	CASSHAVTGAREKLFF	TGTGCCAGCAGCCACGCCGTCACAGGGGCGAGGGAAAAACTGTTTTTT
few	TRBV28	.	TRBJ1-6	CASSFGVSYNSPLHF	TGTGCCAGCAGTTTCGGTGTAAGTTATAATTCACCCCTCCACTTT
.	TRBV4-1	.	TRBJ1-2	CASKDPGDNYGYTF	TGCGCCAGCAAGGACCCAGGGGACAACTATGGCTACACCTTC
.	TRBV27	.	TRBJ2-1	CASSLRGFYNEQFF	TGTGCCAGCAGTTTAAGGGGGTTTTACAATGAGCAGTTCTTC
.	TRBV15	.	TRBJ1-3	CATSRARGGAGNTIYF	TGTGCCACCAGCAGAGCGCGAGGAGGGGCTGGAAACACCATATATTTT